Listed here is a single TCR beta chain. This entry is derived from a study of blood T cell repertoires in COVID-19. As for the study in general: Acute-phase and convalescent COVID-19 samples originated in the United States, Italy and Spain.

Trimming cost V 3 bases and J 10 bases; bases outside gene matches: 7. CDR1 is KGHSH and CDR2 is LQKENI in the germline V gene. The CDR3 runs to 14 residues. The repertoire was sequenced with immunoSEQ multiplex PCR; TCRdb's copy has only in-frame clones and lacks some. Of more than 250,000 clones listed, around 92% are singletons. What was sequenced was peripheral blood. The receptor's source is a man younger than 30 who had recovered from COVID-19. The rearrangement joins TRBV18 to TRBJ2-7; 12 bases match TRBD1. CDR3 in amino acids: CASSPGTGGLEQYF. The DNA for the CDR3 is TGTGCCAGCTCACCCGGGACAGGGGGCCTGGAACAGTACTTC.